Detailed here is one T cell receptor (beta chain). Its antigen is not known. After removal of 4 bases from V and 1 base from J, the junction contained 6 bases not matched to a gene. The germline CDR1 and CDR2 sequences are SGHDT and YYEEEE. The CDR3 extends over 16 amino acids. The sample comes from a study of CD8+ T cells in alopecia areata. In the study overall: Dosing spanned 6 to 18 months on tofacitinib, then 6 months off drug.

Regarding the study as a whole: Scalp sequencing also captures normal skin's resident alphabeta T cells.

RNA, once extracted, was reverse transcribed into cDNA for use as the sequencing template. Here immunoSEQ multiplex PCR was the method, and the copy in TCRdb shows in-frame clones only, minus some. The data show more than 200,000 clones, under 70% seen once. Specimens obtained from alopecia areata patients comprised lesional scalp punch biopsies and peripheral blood. The source of this sequence is a human donor with alopecia areata. Sequencing was performed on CD4+ T cells sorted from blood, taken at week 0. This chain connects TRBV5-6 to TRBJ2-3; TRBD1 matches 10 bases. CDR3 sequence: CASSPLGTGGTDTQYF. As DNA, the CDR3 is TGTGCCAGCAGCCCGTTAGGGACAGGGGGCACAGATACGCAGTATTTT. The complete variable domain, with remaining parts taken from reference TRBV5-6 and TRBJ2-3, reads DAGVTQSPTHLIKTRGQQVTLRCSPKSGHDTVSWYQQALGQGPQFIFQYYEEEERQRGNFPDRFSGHQFPNYSSELNVNALLLGDSALYLCASSPLGTGGTDTQYFGPGTRLTVL.